The 5 T cell receptor beta chains below all came from one sample that was sequenced in a study of T cell responses to AZD1222 COVID-19 vaccine. Clones were read by immunoSEQ multiplex PCR, and TCRdb kept only the in-frame ones, dropping some. In the table there are about 87,000 clones, roughly 90% of which are singletons. Sequences were derived from peripheral blood, sampled on day 0 of AZD1222 vaccination. The receptors derive from an adult in good health.

The V call is TRBV11-2, the J call TRBJ2-2; no clear D. CDR1 is SGHAT, CDR2 FQNNGV, per germline. The germline V and J ends were trimmed by 4 bases and 6 bases, with 9 bases remaining between them. The CDR3 has 13 residues. CDR3 nucleotides: TGTGCCAGCAGCTCGACTGTCGCCGGGGAGCTGTTTTTT. Translation: CASSSTVAGELFF. Complete variable domain (other parts from reference TRBV11-2 and TRBJ2-2): EAGVAQSPRYKIIEKRQSVAFWCNPISGHATLYWYQQILGQGPKLLIQFQNNGVVDDSQLPKDRFSAERLKGVDSTLKIQPAKLEDSAVYLCASSSTVAGELFFGEGSRLTVL.

The chain is built from TRBV5-1 and TRBJ1-3; 12 nucleotides agree with TRBD1. This CDR3 contains 18 residues. V trimming: 4 bases; J trimming: 3 bases; junction bases outside the gene matches: 11. In germline, CDR1 is SGHRS, CDR2 YFSETQ. The CDR3 DNA sequence: TGCGCCAGCAGCCCCGATCCGGGACAGGGGGCGGTTGGAAACACCATATATTTT. This encodes CASSPDPGQGAVGNTIYF. Using reference TRBV5-1 and TRBJ1-3 for the parts outside the CDR3, the full variable domain is KAGVTQTPRYLIKTRGQQVTLSCSPISGHRSVSWYQQTPGQGLQFLFEYFSETQRNKGNFPGRFSGRQFSNSRSEMNVSTLELGDSALYLCASSPDPGQGAVGNTIYFGEGSWLTVV.

This rearrangement joins TRBV19 to TRBJ2-7; 8 bases are a match to TRBD1. Germline V gene sequence: CDR1 LNHDA, CDR2 SQIVND (reference sequence). V shed 6 bases and J 2 bases; nucleotides not matched to a gene: 6. There are 14 residues in the CDR3. Here the CDR3 reads CASSDRGRAYEQYF. CDR3 nucleotide sequence: TGTGCCAGTAGCGACAGGGGACGGGCCTACGAGCAGTACTTC.

The sample holds one count of this clone. The rearrangement uses TRBV7-2 and TRBJ2-2; D gene unclear. V lost 5 bases to trimming and J lost 7 bases, with 8 bases between them. The V gene's germline CDR1 is SGHTA and CDR2 FQGNSA. The CDR3 sequence is 12 residues long. In nucleotides, the CDR3 is TGTGCCAGCAGCCCCCCGGGCGGGGAGCTGTTTTTT. Its translation: CASSPPGGELFF.

The V gene is TRBV19, the J gene TRBJ1-1, with D tentatively TRBD1 (6 bases). The V gene lost 5 bases and the J gene lost 5 bases, with 24 bases spanning the gap. The germline V gene has CDR1 LNHDA and CDR2 SQIVND (reference sequence). This CDR3 is 17 amino acids long. CDR3 loop: CASSLIDRFELPTEAFF. DNA of the CDR3: TGTGCCAGTAGTCTTATTGACAGGTTCGAGCTCCCGACTGAAGCTTTCTTT.